This TCR beta chain was profiled in a study of monozygotic twins with inflammatory bowel disease (dated by TCRdb to between 2019 and 2020). Concerning the study at large: The full study comprised around 28 monozygotic twin pairs: nine German pairs (four IBD-concordant, five IBD-discordant) and 19 IBD-discordant Danish pairs. Each individual had, on average, about 151 000 unique TCRalpha sequences and 181 000 unique TCRbeta sequences available for analysis. The search for disease-associated traits relied mainly on comparing IBD patients with their genetically identical healthy co-twins within discordant pairs. The full study reports these points: IBD patients shared fewer clonotypes with other individuals than healthy twins did, most markedly in patients showing signs of disease activity. Distinction between different T cell subtypes could not be achieved in the analysis. Repertoire similarity did not differ between concordant and discordant twins, possibly due to limited statistical power. Measured by the inverse Simpson index, TCRbeta repertoire diversity was lower in IBD patients than in their healthy co-twins. No single strong signal or clonotype linked to IBD turned up in the results, so the idea that one exists was not supported. Because patients received different immunosuppressive treatments, the repertoires may have picked up extra background noise and variability between individuals.

With regard to this clonotype: Its antigen is still unknown.

The library relied on 5' RACE. Each TCR library was prepared from 3,000 to 4,500 ng of total RNA. For each sample, cDNA was synthesized in eight separate reactions using SMARTScribe reverse transcriptase. During cDNA synthesis, template switching introduced unique molecular identifiers that contained a 6-nucleotide sample barcode. TCRalpha and TCRbeta cDNA was amplified in two nested PCRs of approximately 16 and 10 cycles, and bead purification was carried out after each PCR. Before amplification, cDNA was treated with uracil DNA-glycosylase and purified using the QIAquick PCR purification kit. In the second PCR, Illumina TruSeq-compatible adapters and sample-specific barcodes were added. Library quality and concentration were assessed using TapeStation and Qubit, and 5 ng of each library was pooled. The pooled libraries were sequenced with 2 x 100 bp reads and custom sequencing primers on an Illumina HiSeq2500 single-index Rapid Run. In the original analysis: UMI-based consensus assembly with MiGEC version 1.2.6 was used to correct PCR and sequencing errors. MiXCR version 2.1.1 was used to carry out V(D)J alignment, clonotype assembly and CDR3 extraction. Gene usage, clonotype sharing and MAIT/NKT TCR abundance were normalised by analysing the top 1000, 10 000 and 20 000 clonotypes per sample. After downsampling to 27 000 UMIs, diversity was calculated as the inverse Simpson index using the vegan R package. Paired Mann-Whitney U tests were applied to discordant twin pairs, with Benjamini-Hochberg correction for multiple testing. The reads underwent TCRdb reprocessing, giving one record for each CDR3 protein sequence and no DNA. It is TCRdb's table, rather than the study itself, that gives the V and J calls and clone size. This sample's table lists roughly 170,000 distinct CDR3 sequences. 6% to 9.5% of the sample rests with the top ten.

CDR1 and CDR2 are read off the germline V gene as SGHDT and YYEEEE. Measured from the cysteine to the phenylalanine, the CDR3 is 14 residues long. A DNA sequence was not provided. From each donor, a roughly 2.5 ml peripheral blood sample was collected into PAXgene tubes and stored at -80 degrees C. Without any T cell sorting, total RNA was extracted from whole blood using the PAXgene blood miRNA kit on an automated QIAcube. Peripheral blood from monozygotic twin pairs, either concordant or discordant for inflammatory bowel disease, underwent deep TCRalpha and TCRbeta repertoire profiling that used unique molecular barcoding. For every twin pair, smoking habits were documented, and each individual was categorised as a current, former or never smoker.

The sequence is built from TRBV5-6 and TRBJ1-3; TCRdb calls TRBD1, which cannot be checked without DNA. Input material: blood. This receptor was taken from a human donor with ulcerative colitis or Crohn's disease, or a healthy co-twin of an affected twin (not recorded which). CDR3 protein: CASSFLTAGNTIYF.